This T cell receptor (beta chain) was obtained from a study of cytomegalovirus exposure and HLA in healthy donors. Donors sampled were nominally healthy, though unrecorded immune exposures were likely. Germline CDR1 is SGHTA and CDR2 is FQGNSA. J was trimmed by 6 bases and V by 5 bases; bases with no gene match: 11. This CDR3 has 17 amino acids. Primers included in the PCR were 60 Vbeta and 13 Jbeta primers. Source study methods: Counted up in a later analysis, unique TCR beta chains came to about 80 million, with around 12 million shared. Here immunoSEQ multiplex PCR was the method, and the copy in TCRdb shows in-frame clones only, minus some. That table gives V, J and clone size, and the DNA gave D and trimming. The table shows about 100,000 clones, with more than 65% occurring only once. Of note for this clone: Its antigen remains unknown.

General study points: TCR beta chains numbering some 160 were designated cytomegalovirus-associated. Highly shared variants forming one cluster were likely a sequencing artifact.

Sequencing was done on a sample of PBMCs. The rearrangement uses TRBV7-2 and TRBJ2-2; 11 bases align to TRBD2. This TCR came from a woman between 18 and 30 years old in good health and CMV-seropositive. The CDR3 spells CASSLHTSGSKAGELFF. In DNA form, the CDR3 reads TGTGCCAGCAGCCTCCACACTAGCGGGAGTAAGGCCGGGGAGCTGTTTTTT.